The 9 T cell receptor beta chains below come from one sample, sequenced in a study of blood T cell repertoires in COVID-19. The method was immunoSEQ multiplex PCR; TCRdb's version includes in-frame clones alone and lacks a portion of them. The sample has 150,000 to 200,000 clones, 87% seen once. Sequencing was done on a sample of PBMCs or T cells enriched from blood (not recorded which). The origin of the receptors is a human donor with acute COVID-19. The donor label of this sample is uncertain.

J is TRBJ1-2 and V is TRBV7-8; maybe TRBD1 (6 bases). Deletions cut 4 bases from V and 4 bases from J, with 16 bases between. The CDR3 consists of 15 residues. CDR1 is SGHVS and CDR2 is FQNEAQ in the germline V gene. The CDR3 spells CASSWRGRGGYGYTF. The DNA of the CDR3 is TGTGCCAGCAGCTGGAGGGGGAGGGGAGGCTATGGCTACACCTTC.

The chain couples TRBV2 to TRBJ2-3, with a possible D match to TRBD2 (6 bases). The germline V and J ends were trimmed by 4 bases and 8 bases, with 19 bases remaining between them. Germline assignment: CDR1 SNHLY and CDR2 FYNNEI. This CDR3 is built from 15 residues. The CDR3, as DNA: TGTGCCAGCAGTGGGGATGGGGCGGGGATCGGTACGCAGTATTTT. Amino acid sequence: CASSGDGAGIGTQYF.

This clone was observed a handful of times. The V call is TRBV30, the J call TRBJ1-4; D not resolved. Germline V gene data show CDR1 as GTSNPN and CDR2 as SVGIG (reference sequence). V lost 3 bases to trimming and J lost 0 bases, with 8 bases between them. The CDR3 consists of 14 residues. CDR3 protein: CAWRNGATNEKLFF. Written as DNA, the CDR3 is TGTGCCTGGAGGAACGGTGCAACTAATGAAAAACTGTTTTTT.

This chain's CDR3 is CASSLGLAGEETQYF. The CDR3 coding sequence is TGTGCCAGCAGCTTGGGACTAGCGGGGGAGGAGACCCAGTACTTC. V gene TRBV7-3 combines with J gene TRBJ2-5; 14 positions agree with TRBD2. Looked up from germline, CDR1 is SGHTA and CDR2 is FQGTGA. The trim removed 3 bases at V and 5 bases at J, leaving 2 bases unmatched. The CDR3 loop spans 15 amino acids.

The chain employs TRBV9 and TRBJ2-3, with 7 bases matching TRBD2. V lost 4 bases to trimming and J lost 0 bases; unmatched junction nucleotides: 8. The V gene's germline CDR1 is SGDLS and CDR2 YYNGEE. This CDR3 comprises 16 residues. This CDR3 is CASSSPSGISTDTQYF. As DNA, the CDR3 is TGTGCCAGCAGCTCCCCAAGCGGGATAAGCACAGATACGCAGTATTTT.

The CDR3 DNA sequence: TGCGCCAGCAGCCCGAGGACAGGGGGCTTTAGGACCGGGGAGCTGTTTTTT. Translation gives CASSPRTGGFRTGELFF. The J gene is TRBJ2-2, the V gene TRBV5-1, with 11 bases that match TRBD1. V shed 4 bases and J 5 bases; nucleotides not matched to a gene: 10. CDR3 length equals 17 residues. Germline V lookup: CDR1 SGHRS, CDR2 YFSETQ.

This chain uses TRBV23-1 with TRBJ1-4; maybe TRBD1 (5 bases). TRBV23-1 is marked as an open reading frame, function uncertain. Trimming removed 3 bases from V and 0 bases from J, with 14 bases in between. CDR3 length: 17 amino acids. This CDR3 is CASSHPEDNATNEKLFF. CDR3 coding DNA: TGCGCCAGCAGTCACCCCGAGGACAATGCAACTAATGAAAAACTGTTTTTT.

This chain joins TRBV5-1 and TRBJ1-1; D ambiguous. With 1 base removed from V and 1 base from J, the gap between germline ends came to 14 bases. CDR3 length equals 16 residues. CDR1 is SGHRS and CDR2 is YFSETQ in the germline V gene. The CDR3 sequence is CASSLLTGNPNTEAFF. The CDR3, as DNA: TGCGCCAGCAGCTTGCTGACCGGGAACCCGAACACTGAAGCTTTCTTT. The full variable domain, rest sourced from reference TRBV5-1 and TRBJ1-1, is KAGVTQTPRYLIKTRGQQVTLSCSPISGHRSVSWYQQTPGQGLQFLFEYFSETQRNKGNFPGRFSGRQFSNSRSEMNVSTLELGDSALYLCASSLLTGNPNTEAFFGQGTRLTVV.

J is TRBJ1-4 and V is TRBV7-2; 9 nucleotides align to TRBD1. This CDR3 comprises 15 residues. Germline loops: CDR1 SGHTA, CDR2 FQGNSA. After removal of 5 bases from V and 7 bases from J, the junction contained 8 bases not matched to a gene. The CDR3 sequence is CASSNRQGGGEKLFF. CDR3 DNA: TGTGCCAGCAGCAACAGACAGGGGGGCGGTGAAAAACTGTTTTTT.